This TCR beta chain came from a study of post-analysis software for immune sequencing data. As concerns this clonotype: Its antigen is unknown.

Sequencing libraries made from TCR beta cDNA carried unique molecular identifiers. One entry per CDR3 protein results from TCRdb running MiXCR on the PCR reads. The sample holds a few hundred thousand distinct CDR3 sequences, roughly 34% seen once. General observations from the study: In patients, TRBV5-6, TRBV5-1 and TRBV20-1 belonged to 4 or 5 TRBV segments found more frequently than in controls.

The CDR3 length is 16 residues. CDR1 SGHAT and CDR2 FQNNGV come from the germline V gene. V was shortened by 3 bases and J by 0 bases, with 12 bases between the two germline ends. This sequence originates from a girl under 18 with multiple sclerosis. The specimen sequenced was blood. The chain carries TRBV11-2 and TRBJ1-3; possible D gene TRBD1, 6 bases. As DNA, the CDR3 is TGTGCCAGCAGCTTGCTCACAGGGTTCTCTGGAAACACCATATATTTT. Its protein is CASSLLTGFSGNTIYF.